This entry lists 28 T cell receptor beta chains sequenced from one sample in a study of blood T cell repertoires in COVID-19. Some clones are missing from TCRdb's copy, which holds only in-frame ones; the method was immunoSEQ multiplex PCR. The sample has about 42,000 clones, over 60% seen once. The sample consisted of peripheral blood. The receptors were gathered from a woman in her seventies with acute or convalescent COVID-19.

This clone was detected only once. The chain couples TRBV30 to TRBJ2-7, with D possibly matching TRBD2 (6 bases). The germline gives CDR1 GTSNPN, CDR2 SVGIG (reference sequence). The CDR3 extends over 15 amino acids. Trimming cost V 8 bases and J 2 bases, with 22 bases left between them. The chain's CDR3 is CAASIGGLATYEQYF. The DNA for the CDR3 is TGTGCCGCCTCTATCGGGGGACTGGCGACCTACGAGCAGTACTTC.

This rearrangement joins TRBV25-1 to TRBJ2-4; 8 bases match TRBD1. The CDR3 loop spans 13 amino acids. Germline V gives CDR1 MGHDK, CDR2 SYGVNS. V was clipped by 6 bases and J by 6 bases; unmatched bases: 4. DNA for the CDR3: TGTGCCAGCAGAACCCAGGGGGCAAACATTCAGTACTTC. It codes for CASRTQGANIQYF.

This chain connects TRBV7-2 to TRBJ1-1, with no clear D. The CDR3 covers 15 residues. In germline, CDR1 is SGHTA, CDR2 FQGNSA. V was shortened by 1 base and J by 3 bases, with 12 bases between the two germline ends. The CDR3 nucleotides read TGTGCCAGCAGCTTAGAGTCGGGGAGGGACACTGAAGCTTTCTTT. Protein product: CASSLESGRDTEAFF.

The V and J genes are TRBV11-2 and TRBJ1-5; D unresolved. V was clipped by 1 base and J by 6 bases, with 7 bases between them. Germline V CDR1 and CDR2: SGHAT, FQNNGV. The length of the CDR3 is 13 residues. CDR3 in amino acids: CASSLGGFQPQHF. The CDR3 nucleotides are TGTGCCAGCAGCTTAGGCGGCTTTCAGCCCCAGCATTTT.

The V and J genes are TRBV2 and TRBJ1-4; D may be TRBD1 (6 bases). Between the trimmed V and J ends, which lost 7 bases and 5 bases, there was a span of 14 bases. CDR1 SNHLY and CDR2 FYNNEI come from the germline V gene. CDR3 size: 14 residues. The CDR3 spells CASKAGALNEKLFF. The CDR3 region has the DNA TGTGCCAGCAAGGCAGGGGCTTTAAATGAAAAACTGTTTTTT.

The V call is TRBV11-2, the J call TRBJ1-4; D not resolved. Per germline, CDR1 SGHAT and CDR2 FQNNGV. With 5 bases removed from V and 8 bases from J, the gap between germline ends came to 15 bases. This CDR3 has 14 amino acids. CDR3 DNA sequence: TGTGCCAGCAGCCCGGCCCCGCTGGGCGAAAAACTGTTTTTT. Amino acids: CASSPAPLGEKLFF.

CDR3 DNA: TGTGCCTGGACCAGGGGAAACATGAACACTGAAGCTTTCTTT. Translated: CAWTRGNMNTEAFF. The chain has TRBV30 and TRBJ1-1; a weak D match, TRBD1 (6 bases). The V gene lost 4 bases and the J gene lost 0 bases, with 12 bases spanning the gap. This CDR3 comprises 14 residues. Germline V gene data show CDR1 as GTSNPN and CDR2 as SVGIG (reference sequence).

The genes are TRBV12-3 or TRBV12-4 and TRBJ1-4; maybe TRBD1 (6 bases). The CDR3 runs to 13 residues. The V end lost 6 bases, the J end lost 10 bases, and 15 bases lay between the germline ends. CDR3 residues: CASSRASDRKLFF. The CDR3 bases are TGTGCCAGCAGCCGGGCGTCGGACAGAAAACTGTTTTTT.

This sequence joins TRBV7-9 and TRBJ2-3; 9 nucleotides align to TRBD2. The J segment lost 6 bases and the V segment lost 0 bases, leaving 4 bases of the junction unmatched. This CDR3 spans 15 amino acids. Germline V gene data show CDR1 as SEHNR and CDR2 as FQNEAQ (reference sequence). CDR3 in amino acids: CASSLAILAGDTQYF. Written as DNA, the CDR3 is TGTGCCAGCAGCTTAGCGATCCTAGCGGGGGATACGCAGTATTTT.

This clone occurred a few times. This chain links TRBV11-2 with TRBJ1-1; D call uncertain. The V end lost 7 bases, the J end lost 1 base, and 13 bases lay between the germline ends. This CDR3 is 14 amino acids long. Germline V gene lookup returns CDR1 SGHAT and CDR2 FQNNGV. The CDR3 DNA is TGTGCCAGCATGCGAACGTCAACGAACACTGAAGCTTTCTTT. Translated: CASMRTSTNTEAFF. Full variable domain (missing parts from reference TRBV11-2 and TRBJ1-1): EAGVAQSPRYKIIEKRQSVAFWCNPISGHATLYWYQQILGQGPKLLIQFQNNGVVDDSQLPKDRFSAERLKGVDSTLKIQPAKLEDSAVYLCASMRTSTNTEAFFGQGTRLTVV.

This clone was found once. CDR3 bases: TGTGCCATCAACGGAGGTCAGGGGCGAACCTCTGGAAACACCATATATTTT. This translates into CAINGGQGRTSGNTIYF. The chain has TRBV10-3 and TRBJ1-3; D perhaps matches TRBD1 (6 bases). The CDR3 has 17 residues. V was trimmed by 7 bases and J by 0 bases, leaving 19 bases between them. Germline V gene sequence: CDR1 ENHRY, CDR2 SYGVKD.

This clone was picked up a small number of times. J is TRBJ1-5 and V is TRBV30, with a possible D match to TRBD1 (5 bases). The V and J ends lost 2 bases and 2 bases respectively, with 7 bases between them. This CDR3 has 13 residues. Germline V gene data show CDR1 as GTSNPN and CDR2 as SVGIG (reference sequence). The CDR3 coding sequence is TGTGCCTGGAGTACACAGGGCAATCAGCCCCAGCATTTT. Amino acids: CAWSTQGNQPQHF.

Within the sample, this clone is hyperexpanded. V gene TRBV7-8 combines with J gene TRBJ2-5, with D tentatively TRBD2 (5 bases). Trimming took off 2 bases at V and 3 bases at J, with 10 bases between the two ends. Germline loops: CDR1 SGHVS, CDR2 FQNEAQ. The CDR3 has 14 amino acids. Here the CDR3 reads CASSLSTGKETQYF. The DNA of the CDR3 is TGTGCCAGCAGCTTATCGACGGGAAAAGAGACCCAGTACTTC.

This chain connects TRBV2 to TRBJ1-1, with D perhaps TRBD1 (5 bases). The CDR3 sequence is 15 residues long. With 10 bases removed from V and 5 bases from J, the gap between germline ends came to 23 bases. Germline loops: CDR1 SNHLY, CDR2 FYNNEI. CDR3 amino acids: CATQSIGGSRTEAFF. CDR3 DNA: TGTGCCACACAATCGATCGGGGGGTCGAGGACTGAAGCTTTCTTT.

This chain connects TRBV18 to TRBJ2-7, with 10 bases identical to TRBD1. Per germline, CDR1 KGHSH and CDR2 LQKENI. V lost 3 bases to trimming and J lost 5 bases; unmatched junction nucleotides: 4. The CDR3 extends over 14 amino acids. This chain's CDR3 is CASSPGQGIHEQYF. CDR3 coding DNA: TGTGCCAGCTCACCGGGACAGGGGATCCACGAGCAGTACTTC.

The chain links TRBV3-1 (or the pseudogene TRBV3-2) to TRBJ2-2; D is unclear. The CDR3 extends over 13 amino acids. Between the trimmed V and J ends, which lost 0 bases and 14 bases, there was a span of 13 bases. Germline CDR1 and CDR2: LGHDT and YNNKEL (reference sequence). DNA of the CDR3: TGTGCCAGCAGCCAAGACCTGTCGAGGCCACTGTTTTTT. This gives the protein CASSQDLSRPLFF.

V is TRBV6-1 and J is TRBJ1-5; tentative D call: TRBD1 (5 bases). V shed 3 bases and J shed 11 bases, with 20 bases lying between them. CDR3 length equals 15 residues. Germline CDR1 and CDR2: MNHNS and SASEGT. CDR3: CASSESFGGAWAQHF. The CDR3 region has the DNA TGTGCCAGCAGTGAGTCGTTCGGGGGAGCTTGGGCCCAGCATTTT.

The CDR3 region is CASSLGVAGMPDTQYF. Written as DNA, the CDR3 is TGTGCCAGCAGCTTAGGAGTGGCAGGGATGCCAGATACGCAGTATTTT. The V and J genes are TRBV7-6 and TRBJ2-3; maybe TRBD1 (5 bases). Germline CDR1 reads SGHVS; CDR2 reads FNYEAQ. V shed 1 base and J shed 4 bases, with 15 bases lying between them. This CDR3 is 16 amino acids long.

The rearrangement joins TRBV9 to TRBJ1-1; unclear D gene. The CDR3 consists of 14 residues. Germline V gene lookup returns CDR1 SGDLS and CDR2 YYNGEE. Trimming cost V 3 bases and J 4 bases, with 13 bases left between them. The CDR3 DNA sequence: TGTGCCAGCAGCGCAATCTCGAGGGCCACTGAAGCTTTCTTT. Its protein is CASSAISRATEAFF.

This chain links TRBV12-3 or TRBV12-4 with TRBJ1-4; 7 bases agree with TRBD1. The CDR3 has 13 residues. Trimming removed 5 bases from V and 6 bases from J; junction bases left unmatched: 3. In DNA form, the CDR3 reads TGTGCCAGCAGTCTCAGGGGGGATGAAAAACTGTTTTTT. Translation gives CASSLRGDEKLFF.

The V and J genes are TRBV19 and TRBJ1-4; maybe TRBD1 (6 bases). Looked up from germline, CDR1 is LNHDA and CDR2 is SQIVND (reference sequence). The V gene lost 4 bases and the J gene lost 3 bases, with 12 bases spanning the gap. The CDR3 extends over 15 amino acids. CDR3 residues: CASSTAQGANEKLFF. The CDR3, as DNA: TGTGCCAGTAGTACAGCACAGGGTGCTAATGAAAAACTGTTTTTT.

This chain joins TRBV5-1 and TRBJ2-1; possibly TRBD2 for D (5 bases). Germline assignment: CDR1 SGHRS and CDR2 YFSETQ. The CDR3 is 15 residues long. V lost 0 bases to trimming and J lost 4 bases, with 11 bases between them. The CDR3 loop is CASSLGGIGYNEQFF. The CDR3 nucleotides read TGCGCCAGCAGCTTGGGAGGGATCGGGTACAATGAGCAGTTCTTC.

This clone appeared a few times. V usage is TRBV29-1 and J usage is TRBJ2-1, with 9 bases lining up with TRBD2. The CDR3 totals 14 residues. V was clipped by 8 bases and J by 1 base; unmatched bases: 6. Per germline, CDR1 SQVTM and CDR2 ANQGSEA. The chain's CDR3 is CSCRTSVSYNEQFF. The CDR3 DNA sequence: TGCAGCTGCAGGACTAGCGTATCCTACAATGAGCAGTTCTTC.

V gene TRBV4-1 combines with J gene TRBJ2-4, with 8 bases fitting TRBD2. V was pared by 8 bases and J by 5 bases, with 11 bases of the junction left unmatched. CDR1 MGHRA and CDR2 YSYEKL come from the germline V gene. This CDR3 has 15 amino acids. The CDR3 DNA reads TGCGCCAGCGGCTACCGGGAGGGAGTCCAAAACATTCAGTACTTC. Translated, it gives CASGYREGVQNIQYF.

As regards this clone: The junction does not match germline at one end; this may be a read error. The V gene is TRBV28, the J gene TRBJ1-4; D possibly corresponds to TRBD1 (5 bases). CDR1 is MDHEN and CDR2 is SYDVKM in the germline V gene. This CDR3 is built from 15 residues. Here the CDR3 reads CASTLPGTANEKLFF. In DNA, the CDR3 is TGTGCCAGCACTTTACCCGGGACTGCCAATGAAAAACTGTTTTTT.

CDR3 sequence reads: CASSPRTSGIAEQFF. The CDR3 coding sequence is TGTGCCAGCAGCCCCAGGACTAGCGGGATAGCTGAGCAGTTCTTC. The rearrangement links TRBV3-1 (or the pseudogene TRBV3-2) to TRBJ2-1, with 12 positions matching TRBD2. V dropped 4 bases and J dropped 9; count of bases not matched to a gene: 7. The germline CDR1 and CDR2 sequences are LGHDT and YNNKEL (reference sequence). The CDR3 runs 15 residues.

The chain recombines TRBV7-2 with TRBJ2-1; 14 bases agree with TRBD2. CDR1 is SGHTA, CDR2 FQGNSA, per germline. V gave up 5 bases and J gave up 10 bases; unmatched junction bases: 13. The CDR3 has 17 residues. DNA of the CDR3: TGTGCCAGCAGCGTCACCGGGACTAGCGGGAGTGCCGGAGAGCAGTTCTTC. It yields the protein CASSVTGTSGSAGEQFF.

V gene TRBV9 combines with J gene TRBJ2-7; TRBD2 agrees at 9 bases. V dropped 2 bases and J dropped 6; count of bases not matched to a gene: 21. CDR1 SGDLS and CDR2 YYNGEE come from the germline V gene. The CDR3 spans 19 residues. The CDR3 sequence: CASSVSPLKPRGGVGEQYF. In DNA form, the CDR3 reads TGTGCCAGCAGCGTCTCCCCACTCAAACCTCGCGGGGGGGTTGGCGAGCAGTACTTC.